Each of the 28 T cell receptor beta chains below was sequenced from the same sample in a study of shared clonotypes between healthy human individuals. Assay used: immunoSEQ multiplex PCR; TCRdb lists only in-frame clones, some missing. The sample consists of about 2 million clones, about 95% of them appearing once. Naive CD8 populations comprised CD45RO-negative cells positively selected for CCR7, excluding terminally differentiated effector memory CD45RA+ cells. Sequencing used naive CD8+ T cells sorted from blood. The receptors stem from a man younger than 30 in good health.

V and J are TRBV10-1 and TRBJ2-1, with TRBD2 identical over 10 bases. Germline V gene lookup returns CDR1 WNHNN and CDR2 SYGVQD (reference sequence). J lost 10 bases, V lost 0 bases, and 6 bases had no gene match. The CDR3 is 15 amino acids. This CDR3 is CASSESEREGPEQFF. The CDR3 DNA reads TGCGCCAGCAGTGAGTCCGAGCGGGAGGGCCCCGAGCAGTTCTTC.

The gene calls are TRBV10-3 and TRBJ2-1; 9 nucleotides line up with TRBD2. This CDR3 spans 16 amino acids. Per germline, CDR1 ENHRY and CDR2 SYGVKD. V was clipped by 0 bases and J by 8 bases; unmatched bases: 8. CDR3 amino acids: CAISESLAGSGDEQFF. CDR3 coding DNA: TGTGCCATCAGTGAGTCACTAGCGGGTTCGGGGGATGAGCAGTTCTTC.

This chain connects TRBV7-2 to TRBJ1-3; the D is unclear. V dropped 5 bases and J dropped 1 base, with 9 bases sitting between them. The CDR3 runs to 14 residues. CDR1 is SGHTA and CDR2 is FQGNSA in the germline V gene. CDR3 sequence reads: CASSLGISGNTIYF. CDR3 nucleotide sequence: TGTGCCAGCAGCCTGGGGATATCTGGAAACACCATATATTTT.

This clone was counted a few times. V gene TRBV27 combines with J gene TRBJ1-1; D is perhaps TRBD1 (5 bases). Trimming stripped 3 bases from V and 6 bases from J, with 11 bases between. Germline values: CDR1 MNHEY, CDR2 SMNVEV (reference sequence). The CDR3 loop spans 13 amino acids. CDR3: CASSFSGWAEAFF. The CDR3 DNA reads TGTGCCAGCAGTTTTTCAGGGTGGGCTGAAGCTTTCTTT.

The V gene is TRBV6-5, the J gene TRBJ2-1; D not certain. This CDR3 is built from 13 residues. Germline assignment: CDR1 MNHEY and CDR2 SVGAGI. Trimming pared 8 bases from V and 5 bases from J, leaving 13 bases between. The CDR3 bases are TGTGCCAGCTCAGCTATTGGGGACAATGAGCAGTTCTTC. It encodes CASSAIGDNEQFF.

This sequence joins TRBV27 and TRBJ2-1, with D possibly called TRBD1 or TRBD2 (5 bases each). V was shortened by 6 bases and J by 7 bases, with 13 bases between the two germline ends. The CDR3 sequence is 13 residues long. Germline CDR1 reads MNHEY; CDR2 reads SMNVEV (reference sequence). In nucleotides, the CDR3 is TGTGCCAGCAGACCTACTTGGGGGAATGAGCAGTTCTTC. The encoded protein is CASRPTWGNEQFF.

CDR3 protein: CASSLSSGRAYNEQFF. CDR3 sequence (DNA): TGCGCCAGCAGCTTATCTAGCGGGAGAGCCTACAATGAGCAGTTCTTC. The chain couples TRBV5-1 to TRBJ2-1; the match to TRBD2 covers 10 bases. The CDR3 consists of 16 residues. V dropped 2 bases and J dropped 2; count of bases not matched to a gene: 4. In germline, CDR1 is SGHRS, CDR2 YFSETQ.

This chain uses TRBV18 with TRBJ2-3, with 10 bases that match TRBD2. CDR1 is KGHSH and CDR2 is LQKENI in the germline V gene. V lost 2 bases to trimming and J lost 1 base; unmatched junction nucleotides: 3. CDR3 length: 16 residues. CDR3 amino acids: CASSPVSGRGTDTQYF. The CDR3 DNA reads TGTGCCAGCTCACCAGTCAGCGGGAGGGGCACAGATACGCAGTATTTT.

The genes are TRBV4-3 and TRBJ1-1; no definite D call. This CDR3 has 15 amino acids. Germline CDR1 LGHNA, CDR2 YSLEER. The V end lost 0 bases, the J end lost 3 bases, and 11 bases lay between the germline ends. CDR3 sequence: CASSQDWELDTEAFF. As DNA, the CDR3 is TGCGCCAGCAGCCAAGATTGGGAACTCGACACTGAAGCTTTCTTT.

This chain uses TRBV5-1 with TRBJ1-1; D may be TRBD1 (6 bases). CDR3 length: 14 residues. V shed 4 bases and J shed 0 bases, with 10 bases lying between them. The germline V gene has CDR1 SGHRS and CDR2 YFSETQ. CDR3 sequence (DNA): TGCGCCAGCAGCCACGGACAGATGAACACTGAAGCTTTCTTT. This translates into CASSHGQMNTEAFF. Looking up the rest from reference TRBV5-1 and TRBJ1-1 gives the full variable domain: KAGVTQTPRYLIKTRGQQVTLSCSPISGHRSVSWYQQTPGQGLQFLFEYFSETQRNKGNFPGRFSGRQFSNSRSEMNVSTLELGDSALYLCASSHGQMNTEAFFGQGTRLTVV.

CDR3 coding DNA: TGTGCCAGCAGCTTTGGGCCTTACACCGGGGAGCTGTTTTTT. As protein: CASSFGPYTGELFF. V and J are TRBV11-2 and TRBJ2-2; no clear D. Trimming took 3 bases from V and 3 from J, leaving 8 bases between them. This CDR3 is built from 14 residues. The germline gives CDR1 SGHAT, CDR2 FQNNGV.

Written as DNA, the CDR3 is TGTGCCTGGAGTGTAACAGGGATTGAGTGCACCTTC. This codes for CAWSVTGIECTF. The chain couples TRBV30 to TRBJ1-2; D is possibly TRBD1 (6 bases). The CDR3 totals 12 residues. Germline V CDR1 and CDR2: GTSNPN, SVGIG (reference sequence). V lost 0 bases and J lost 13, with 15 bases in between. Drawing the rest from reference TRBV30 and TRBJ1-2, the complete variable domain is SQTIHQWPATLVQPVGSPLSLECTVEGTSNPNLYWYRQAAGRGLQLLFYSVGIGQISSEVPQNLSASRPQDRQFILSSKKLLLSDSGFYLCAWSVTGIECTFGSGTRLTVV.

The CDR3 region has the DNA TGTGCCAGCAGGGGTGAAACAGGGGGCGTTGGAAACACCATATATTTT. This translates into CASRGETGGVGNTIYF. The gene calls are TRBV7-2 and TRBJ1-3; 9 positions match TRBD1. The CDR3 is 16 amino acids. Germline CDR1 reads SGHTA; CDR2 reads FQGNSA. After removal of 6 bases from V and 3 bases from J, the junction contained 9 bases not matched to a gene.

This clone was recorded only once. The rearrangement joins TRBV6-5 to TRBJ1-3; no definite D call. The V end lost 0 bases, the J end lost 2 bases, and 11 bases lay between the germline ends. The germline V gene encodes CDR1 MNHEY and CDR2 SVGAGI. The CDR3 covers 16 residues. CDR3 DNA sequence: TGTGCCAGCAGTTACTCGGTGGAGGCGACTGGAAACACCATATATTTT. Translation gives CASSYSVEATGNTIYF.

The genes are TRBV30 and TRBJ1-1, with 7 nucleotides matching TRBD1. V lost 7 bases and J lost 5; bases outside the gene matches: 10. Germline V gives CDR1 GTSNPN, CDR2 SVGIG (reference sequence). There are 13 residues in the CDR3. The CDR3 DNA sequence: TGTGCCTCCTCGACAGGGTATGGGACTGAAGCTTTCTTT. It specifies CASSTGYGTEAFF.

The chain employs TRBV29-1 and TRBJ2-2, with 7 bases that match TRBD2. CDR1 SQVTM and CDR2 ANQGSEA come from the germline V gene. The CDR3 loop spans 15 amino acids. V lost 6 bases and J lost 1; bases outside the gene matches: 8. The CDR3 DNA sequence: TGCAGCGTAATTGTGAGGGAGGGGAACACCGGGGAGCTGTTTTTT. It yields the protein CSVIVREGNTGELFF.

The chain links TRBV9 to TRBJ2-7; D possibly corresponds to TRBD1 (6 bases). Per germline, CDR1 SGDLS and CDR2 YYNGEE. This CDR3 spans 16 amino acids. V dropped 0 bases and J dropped 5 bases, with 18 bases sitting between them. As DNA, the CDR3 is TGTGCCAGCAGCGTAGGGGTAGGGGGTGTAGTCCACGAGCAGTACTTC. This gives the protein CASSVGVGGVVHEQYF. The entire variable domain, with the rest obtained from reference TRBV9 and TRBJ2-7, is as follows: DSGVTQTPKHLITATGQRVTLRCSPRSGDLSVYWYQQSLDQGLQFLIQYYNGEERAKGNILERFSAQQFPDLHSELNLSSLELGDSALYFCASSVGVGGVVHEQYFGPGTRLTVT.

J is TRBJ2-7 and V is TRBV13; weak D call: TRBD1 (6 bases). Trimming stripped 2 bases from V and 12 bases from J, with 20 bases between. Germline V gene sequence: CDR1 PRHDT, CDR2 FYEKMQ (reference sequence). CDR3 length equals 14 residues. This CDR3 reads CASSLRGSGHFPYF. For the CDR3, the DNA is TGTGCCAGCAGCTTAAGGGGGTCAGGGCACTTTCCGTACTTC.

The genes are TRBV7-8 and TRBJ2-1; D might be TRBD1 (6 bases). Germline V gives CDR1 SGHVS, CDR2 FQNEAQ. The CDR3 is made up of 14 amino acids. Between the trimmed V and J ends, which lost 3 bases and 7 bases, there was a span of 13 bases. The CDR3 is CASSFPGVPNEQFF. The CDR3, as DNA: TGTGCCAGCAGCTTTCCAGGGGTCCCAAATGAGCAGTTCTTC.

CDR3 sequence (DNA): TGTGCCACCTGGGACAGGGCCACCGGGGAGCTGTTTTTT. Its protein is CATWDRATGELFF. V gene TRBV6-6 combines with J gene TRBJ2-2; 9 bases match TRBD1. The junction had 4 bases not matched to a gene; V was cut back by 10 bases and J by 4 bases. Looked up from germline, CDR1 is MNHNY and CDR2 is SVGAGI (reference sequence). This CDR3 is built from 13 residues.

The CDR3 region is CASSVEGAEFYEQYF. The CDR3, as DNA: TGTGCCAGCAGCGTAGAGGGGGCAGAGTTTTACGAGCAGTACTTC. The chain combines TRBV9 with TRBJ2-7; 7 nucleotides match TRBD1. V gave up 0 bases and J gave up 4 bases; unmatched junction bases: 7. Germline values: CDR1 SGDLS, CDR2 YYNGEE. The CDR3 totals 15 residues.

V and J are TRBV5-6 and TRBJ1-2, with D possibly TRBD1 on 6 matching bases. Germline-derived CDR1 and CDR2 are SGHDT and YYEEEE. V was trimmed by 5 bases and J by 5 bases, leaving 13 bases between them. The CDR3 is 13 residues long. The CDR3 DNA is TGTGCCAGCAGACAGACAGGTTTATATGGCTACACCTTC. It is translated as CASRQTGLYGYTF. The whole variable domain, remainder taken from reference TRBV5-6 and TRBJ1-2, is DAGVTQSPTHLIKTRGQQVTLRCSPKSGHDTVSWYQQALGQGPQFIFQYYEEEERQRGNFPDRFSGHQFPNYSSELNVNALLLGDSALYLCASRQTGLYGYTFGSGTRLTVV.

In its sample, this clone was seen once. This chain uses TRBV7-2 with TRBJ1-5; tentative D call: TRBD1 (5 bases). Germline V gene sequence: CDR1 SGHTA, CDR2 FQGNSA. V was clipped by 6 bases and J by 6 bases, with 18 bases between them. The CDR3 contains 15 residues. CDR3 in DNA: TGTGCCAGCAGGGCCCAGGGAGTAGGGATTCAGCCCCAGCATTTT. It specifies CASRAQGVGIQPQHF.

CDR3: CASNRGPGNNEQFF. Written as DNA, the CDR3 is TGTGCCAGCAACCGGGGGCCAGGAAACAATGAGCAGTTCTTC. This chain connects TRBV2 to TRBJ2-1; TRBD1 or TRBD2 may be the D gene (6 bases each). The CDR3 is made up of 14 amino acids. Per germline, CDR1 SNHLY and CDR2 FYNNEI. Trimming pared 7 bases from V and 5 bases from J, leaving 15 bases between. Looking up the rest from reference TRBV2 and TRBJ2-1 gives the full variable domain: EPEVTQTPSHQVTQMGQEVILRCVPISNHLYFYWYRQILGQKVEFLVSFYNNEISEKSEIFDDQFSVERPDGSNFTLKIRSTKLEDSAMYFCASNRGPGNNEQFFGPGTRLTVL.

The chain carries TRBV30 and TRBJ2-5, with D possibly matching TRBD2 (6 bases). Germline V CDR1 and CDR2: GTSNPN, SVGIG (reference sequence). V was shortened by 4 bases and J by 5 bases, with 11 bases between the two germline ends. The CDR3 is 12 residues long. The DNA of the CDR3 is TGTGCCTGGAATGGAGGGATGGAGACCCAGTACTTC. It encodes CAWNGGMETQYF.

V usage is TRBV9 and J usage is TRBJ2-3; tentative D call: TRBD1 (6 bases). The CDR3 contains 14 residues. Trimming pared 4 bases from V and 4 bases from J, leaving 13 bases between. Germline V gene lookup returns CDR1 SGDLS and CDR2 YYNGEE. This CDR3 reads CASSSQGWADTQYF. The DNA of the CDR3 is TGTGCCAGCAGCTCACAGGGTTGGGCAGATACGCAGTATTTT.

V usage is TRBV2 and J usage is TRBJ2-7, with D uncertain. Trimming took off 1 base at V and 4 bases at J, with 11 bases between the two ends. From germline, CDR1 is SNHLY and CDR2 FYNNEI. This CDR3 region has 14 residues. The DNA for the CDR3 is TGTGCCAGCAGTGAAGTCGCTATCTTATACGAGCAGTACTTC. Its translation: CASSEVAILYEQYF.

The rearrangement uses TRBV20-1 and TRBJ2-5; D gene unclear. The length of the CDR3 is 11 residues. Trimming took off 5 bases at V and 0 bases at J, with 4 bases between the two ends. Germline CDR1 reads DFQATT; CDR2 reads SNEGSKA (reference sequence). The CDR3 spells CSAGNQETQYF. The CDR3 nucleotides are TGCAGTGCTGGTAACCAAGAGACCCAGTACTTC.